This TCR beta chain was sequenced in a study of shared clonotypes between healthy human individuals. V shed 4 bases and J shed 8 bases, with 18 bases lying between them. From germline, CDR1 is SGDLS and CDR2 YYNGEE. The CDR3 loop spans 15 amino acids. CD45RO-negative CD8 cells positively selected for CCR7 made up the naive population, which excluded terminally differentiated effector memory CD45RA+ cells. The donors, all of them Caucasian adults, lived in Nashville, Tennessee. Method: immunoSEQ multiplex PCR; TCRdb's copy keeps in-frame clones and lacks some. The sample lists nearly 2 million clones; about 95% were seen once.

The specimen was naive CD8+ T cells sorted from blood. This chain links TRBV9 with TRBJ1-4; possible D gene TRBD1, 6 bases. This sequence was found in a man in his late teens or twenties in good health. CDR3 amino acids: CASSPEGVLGEKLFF. The CDR3 nucleotides are TGTGCCAGCAGCCCAGAGGGGGTTTTGGGGGAAAAACTGTTTTTT.